These T cell receptor beta chains were read from a single sample in a study of blood T cell repertoires in COVID-19. TCRdb's copy holds only in-frame clones and misses some; the assay was immunoSEQ multiplex PCR. The sample carries about 260,000 clones, over 65% recorded once. Sequencing was performed on peripheral blood. These TCRs come from a man aged 55 to 70 who had recovered from COVID-19. Each CDR3 is given without its conserved first and last residue. The D gene is left open where the match is weak.

>TRBD1|TRBV5-5|13|TRBJ2-7
ASSLVGTGSYEQY
>TRBD1|TRBV7-8|14|TRBJ2-2
ASSRTGTANTGELF
>-|TRBV6-6|15|TRBJ1-3
ASSQRIWRRSGNTIY
>TRBD1|TRBV2|13|TRBJ1-4
ASSATGAKNEKLF
>-|TRBV27|13|TRBJ2-7
ASSPSWTASYEQY
>TRBD1|TRBV5-6|9|TRBJ2-1
ASGTGLVQF
>-|TRBV6-5|11|TRBJ1-1
ATKLGGGGEAF
>TRBD2|TRBV4-2|16|TRBJ2-1
ASSQVGSSGSVYNEQF
>-|TRBV3-1/TRBV3-2|11|TRBJ2-5
ASSSSYQETQY
>TRBD2|TRBV7-9|13|TRBJ2-1
ASSSASGGRNEQF